This TCR beta chain was recorded in a study of T cell changes during pregnancy in multiple sclerosis (dated by TCRdb to between 2019 and 2020). A note on the overall study: In women with multiple sclerosis, the researchers looked at how the T cell repertoire shifted as pregnancy progressed.

Receptor amplification or capture employed the immunoSEQ multiplex PCR assay. Not all clones reach the TCRdb copy of this immuneACCESS table, which keeps in-frame sequences only. Checked studies attribute under half of the gap to unresolved V genes and leave the rest unexplained. This sample holds some 70,000 clones; roughly 90% were observed only once. The ten largest account for approximately 5% of the sample. With regard to this clone: Its binding antigen is unknown. Base qualities are not provided; no much larger clone lies one nucleotide away.

The CDR3 numbers 17 residues from cysteine through phenylalanine. The kept DNA is CDR3 alone, 51 bases in frame from the first base. Sequences LGHNA (CDR1) and YNFKEQ (CDR2) are obtained from the germline V gene. V loses 0 bases at its end and J loses 4 bases; junction bases beyond the gene matches: 8. Here the chain combines TRBV4-2 and TRBJ2-1; TRBD2 agrees with 8 junctional bases. This sequence originates from a female donor with multiple sclerosis, enrolled in a pregnancy study. Sequenced here: CD8+ T cells from peripheral blood mononuclear cells, sampled before pregnancy. The CDR3 is CASSQDFSGGFYNEQFF. The nucleotide sequence is given as TGTGCCAGCAGCCAAGATTTTTCGGGGGGGTTTTACAATGAGCAGTTCTTC.